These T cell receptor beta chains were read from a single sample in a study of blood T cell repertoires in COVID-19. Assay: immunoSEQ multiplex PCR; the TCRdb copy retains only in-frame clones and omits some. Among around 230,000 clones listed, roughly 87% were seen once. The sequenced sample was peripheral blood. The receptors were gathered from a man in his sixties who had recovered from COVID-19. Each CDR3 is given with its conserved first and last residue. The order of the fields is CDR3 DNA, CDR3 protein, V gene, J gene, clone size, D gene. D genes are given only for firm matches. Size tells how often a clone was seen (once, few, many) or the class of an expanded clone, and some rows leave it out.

TGTGCCAGTACAGTCAGGGGGGCCCCGAACACCGGGGAGCTGTTTTTT	CASTVRGAPNTGELFF	TRBV19	TRBJ2-2	-	-
TGTGCCAGCTCACGGGACTCAAATGAGCAGTTCTTC	CASSRDSNEQFF	TRBV18	TRBJ2-1	-	-
TGTGCCAGCGATAGTGGGGGGGCCCCCTACAATGAGCAGTTCTTC	CASDSGGAPYNEQFF	TRBV9	TRBJ2-1	-	-
TGTGCCAGTAGTACCTCGACAGGGGTGGAACAGCCCCAGCATTTT	CASSTSTGVEQPQHF	TRBV19	TRBJ1-5	-	TRBD1
TGTGCCAGCAGGCAGGGGGTTCAGCCCCAGCATTTT	CASRQGVQPQHF	TRBV12-3/TRBV12-4	TRBJ1-5	-	TRBD1
TGTGCCAGCAGTAACCCCTCAGGCTCTGGAAACACCATATATTTT	CASSNPSGSGNTIYF	TRBV6-5	TRBJ1-3	-	-
TGTGCCAGCAGGTGGACACCAACTAATGAAAAACTGTTTTTT	CASRWTPTNEKLFF	TRBV7-8	TRBJ1-4	-	-
TGTGCCAGCAGTGAAGTAACGGGGGCCGGGGAGCTGTTTTTT	CASSEVTGAGELFF	TRBV2	TRBJ2-2	-	-
TGTGCCAGCAGTGACCCAGGGGGGACCCGCACAGATACGCAGTATTTT	CASSDPGGTRTDTQYF	TRBV6-1	TRBJ2-3	-	-
TGCGCCAGCAGCTTTGAGGGCCCCTACGAGCAGTACTTC	CASSFEGPYEQYF	TRBV5-1	TRBJ2-7	few	-
TGCGCCAGTCCGAGACGGGCACCCCTCCACTTT	CASPRRAPLHF	TRBV5-1	TRBJ1-6	few	-
TGTGCCAGCAGTTTACCGGGACAGGGATTCACAGATACGCAGTATTTT	CASSLPGQGFTDTQYF	TRBV27	TRBJ2-3	-	TRBD1
TGCGCCAGCAGCTTGGTAAGGCAGGTTAACACCGGGGAGCTGTTTTTT	CASSLVRQVNTGELFF	TRBV5-1	TRBJ2-2	once	-
TGTGCCAGCAGTGATCTACAGTACAATCAGCCCCAGCATTTT	CASSDLQYNQPQHF	TRBV6-1	TRBJ1-5	-	-
TGCGCCAGCAGAGGCGGGCTAGCGGGGACTTTGACTAGCACAGATACGCAGTATTTT	CASRGGLAGTLTSTDTQYF	TRBV5-1	TRBJ2-3	few	TRBD2
TGTGCCAGCAGGGGAGGGGGGCCTGAAGCTTTCTTT	CASRGGGPEAFF	TRBV6-5	TRBJ1-1	-	-
TGCGCCAGCAGTGAGTCAACTAGCGGGGCCCGCTCGGAGCAGTTCTTC	CASSESTSGARSEQFF	TRBV10-1	TRBJ2-1	-	TRBD2
TGTGCCACCAGCAGCGGCAGGGCCAAGAACACTGAAGCTTTCTTT	CATSSGRAKNTEAFF	TRBV15	TRBJ1-1	-	-
TGTGCCAGCTCTGACGGAGCTAACTATGGCTACACCTTC	CASSDGANYGYTF	TRBV18	TRBJ1-2	once	-
TGTGCCTGGAGTGGCAGTCCCGCCTACGAGCAGTACTTC	CAWSGSPAYEQYF	TRBV30	TRBJ2-7	-	-
TGTGCCACAAGGACTAGCGGGGGGTACAATGAGCAGTTCTTC	CATRTSGGYNEQFF	TRBV19	TRBJ2-1	-	TRBD2
TGTGCCAGCAGTGGGCCTCGGGGGACCGGGGAGCTGTTTTTT	CASSGPRGTGELFF	TRBV2	TRBJ2-2	-	-
TGCGCCAGCATCGAGTGGGTCGGCAGGTCCTATAATTCACCCCTCCACTTT	CASIEWVGRSYNSPLHF	TRBV10-1	TRBJ1-6	-	-
TGTGCCAGCACCTCGGGGGTCGAGCAGTACTTC	CASTSGVEQYF	TRBV5-5	TRBJ2-7	once	-
TGTGCCTGGAGTCTCAGGGAGGGCTATGGCTACACCTTC	CAWSLREGYGYTF	TRBV30	TRBJ1-2	-	-
TGTGCCAGCAGCTTGGGATCAGGGAACATTCAGTACTTC	CASSLGSGNIQYF	TRBV5-6	TRBJ2-4	-	-
TGTGCCACCAGACAATCACCAGGACAGGGTGGGGATCAGCCCCAGCATTTT	CATRQSPGQGGDQPQHF	TRBV10-3	TRBJ1-5	once	TRBD1
TGTGCCAGCAGCTTGCCGGGACAGCCCCAGCATTTT	CASSLPGQPQHF	TRBV7-9	TRBJ1-5	-	-
TGCGCCAGCGGAGACAGGGGGTCAAACACAGATACGCAGTATTTT	CASGDRGSNTDTQYF	TRBV5-1	TRBJ2-3	-	TRBD1
TGTGCTAGTGGTCCCGGACAGGTCAATCAGCCCCAGCATTTT	CASGPGQVNQPQHF	TRBV12-5	TRBJ1-5	-	TRBD1
TGTGCCAGCAGCTTGATTTGGGCGATGAACACTGAAGCTTTCTTT	CASSLIWAMNTEAFF	TRBV5-6	TRBJ1-1	once	-
TGCGCCAGCAGCCAAGACAGGGGCACCGGGGCCAACGTCCTGACTTTC	CASSQDRGTGANVLTF	TRBV4-1	TRBJ2-6	-	-
TGTGCCACCAGCAGAGGTCTAGGACAGGGGCGGGGATCGTACACTGAAGCTTTCTTT	CATSRGLGQGRGSYTEAFF	TRBV15	TRBJ1-1	-	TRBD1
TGTGCCAGCAGCTACAGCGGGGGTTTCGCAGATACGCAGTATTTT	CASSYSGGFADTQYF	TRBV7-9	TRBJ2-3	-	TRBD2
TGCGCCAGCAGCTTGGGGGGGCTCGGAGAGACCCAGTACTTC	CASSLGGLGETQYF	TRBV5-1	TRBJ2-5	-	-
TGTGCCAGTAGTCCCCGGGACAGGGCCGGGGCCAACGTCCTGACTTTC	CASSPRDRAGANVLTF	TRBV19	TRBJ2-6	-	TRBD1
TGTGCCAGCAGCCCTACCATACTCAGGGGGGTGCAGCCCCAGCATTTT	CASSPTILRGVQPQHF	TRBV3-1/TRBV3-2	TRBJ1-5	-	TRBD1
TGTGCCAGTAGTATCGACAGGGTTGCTGGCTACACCTTC	CASSIDRVAGYTF	TRBV19	TRBJ1-2	-	TRBD1